This TCR beta chain comes out of a study of glioma-infiltrating T cells after dendritic cell vaccination. Study results and limitations: Only a small number of patients had complete blood and tumor samples.

Germline V gene sequence: CDR1 MNHNS, CDR2 SASEGT. The CDR3 is made up of 15 amino acids. V shed 6 bases, J shed 2 bases, and the junction held 5 bases outside the gene matches. This clone was found once. The antigen is undetermined. The data were produced by immunoSEQ multiplex PCR, yet TCRdb's version contains in-frame clones alone and is incomplete. Of 65,000 to 90,000 clones in the sample, roughly 87% are singletons; the top ten hold under 2.5%. Sequencing was performed on blood, taken before dendritic cell vaccination. This receptor was taken from a human donor with glioblastoma. The chain employs TRBV6-1 and TRBJ1-1; TRBD1 matches at 11 bases. CDR3 in amino acids: CASRPGQGGNTEAFF. The CDR3 DNA follows: TGTGCCAGCAGACCGGGACAGGGGGGCAACACTGAAGCTTTCTTT.